Listed below are T cell receptor beta chains from one sample, sequenced in a study of CD8 T cells in Susac syndrome. One entry per CDR3 protein, called by TCRdb with MiXCR from the immunoSEQ multiplex PCR reads. Among around 81,000 distinct CDR3 sequences, 94% were seen once, and the ten largest hold approximately 0.9%. Sequences were obtained from CD8+ T cells from PBMCs. These receptors all come from a human donor with Susac syndrome. CDR3s include the opening cysteine and the closing phenylalanine or tryptophan. The D gene is left open where the match is weak. A clone size is listed for some rows: how often the clone was seen (once, few, many), or a class if it is expanded.

len,abundance,j_gene,v_gene,d_gene,CDR3aa,CDR3nt
15,-,TRBJ1-2,TRBV27,TRBD1,CASSSYRGSIVGYTF,TGTGCCAGCAGTTCGTACAGGGGGAGTATTGTCGGCTACACCTTC
15,-,TRBJ2-1,TRBV6-5,-,CASSSQGKPYNEQFF,TGTGCCAGCAGTTCACAGGGCAAACCCTACAATGAGCAGTTCTTC
14,-,TRBJ2-7,TRBV29-1,-,CSVGLGPVGYEQYF,TGCAGCGTTGGGCTAGGGCCGGTCGGCTACGAGCAGTACTTC
13,-,TRBJ1-1,TRBV6-2/TRBV6-3,-,CASSQSRFTEAFF,TGTGCCAGCAGTCAATCTCGTTTCACTGAAGCTTTCTTT
14,-,TRBJ2-5,TRBV5-6,-,CASSLVPGEETQYF,TGTGCCAGCAGCTTGGTTCCGGGTGAGGAGACCCAGTACTTC
16,-,TRBJ1-5,TRBV27,TRBD1,CASSSGTGEGSQPQHF,TGTGCCAGCAGTTCCGGGACAGGTGAAGGCTCTCAGCCCCAGCATTTT
18,-,TRBJ2-3,TRBV6-5,TRBD1,CASSYSTRTGLSTDTQYF,TGTGCCAGCAGTTATTCTACCCGGACAGGGCTTAGCACAGATACGCAGTATTTT
12,-,TRBJ2-1,TRBV20-1,-,CSSTGGGYEQFF,TGCAGTTCTACGGGGGGCGGGTATGAGCAGTTCTTC
14,-,TRBJ2-7,TRBV9,-,CASSVEGVKDEQYF,TGTGCCAGCAGCGTAGAGGGAGTCAAAGACGAGCAGTACTTC
14,once,TRBJ1-2,TRBV7-9,TRBD1,CASSDSGQSNGYTF,TGTGCCAGCAGCGACTCGGGACAGTCAAATGGCTACACCTTC
14,-,TRBJ2-5,TRBV19,-,CASSTRTHQETQYF,TGTGCCAGTAGTACCCGGACCCACCAAGAGACCCAGTACTTC
15,-,TRBJ2-5,TRBV5-6,-,CASSLPPGGRETQYF,TGTGCCAGCAGCTTACCCCCAGGCGGCAGAGAGACCCAGTACTTC
15,-,TRBJ2-1,TRBV7-9,TRBD1,CASSLSSQGSNEQFF,TGTGCCAGCAGCTTATCTTCACAGGGGAGCAATGAGCAGTTCTTC
12,-,TRBJ2-1,TRBV29-1,-,CSDRVTYNEQFF,TGCAGCGACAGAGTAACTTACAATGAGCAGTTCTTC
14,-,TRBJ2-7,TRBV20-1,TRBD2,CSARETGGNYEQYF,TGCAGTGCTAGGGAGACGGGGGGAAACTACGAGCAGTACTTC
14,-,TRBJ1-4,TRBV5-6,-,CASSLGKSGEKLFF,TGTGCCAGCAGCTTGGGGAAATCGGGTGAAAAACTGTTTTTT
14,-,TRBJ2-3,TRBV7-9,-,CASTPPSSTDTQYF,TGTGCCAGCACCCCCCCATCCTCCACAGATACGCAGTATTTT
13,once,TRBJ2-7,TRBV30,TRBD1,CAWSTGDSYEQYF,TGTGCCTGGAGTACAGGGGACTCCTACGAGCAGTACTTC
13,-,TRBJ2-7,TRBV27,-,CASSSPSFYEQYF,TGTGCCAGCAGTTCGCCATCCTTCTACGAGCAGTACTTC
14,-,TRBJ2-3,TRBV12-3/TRBV12-4,-,CASRPGQSLDTQYF,TGTGCCAGCAGGCCCGGACAGTCCCTGGATACGCAGTATTTT
12,-,TRBJ2-7,TRBV30,-,CAWNKAAYEQYF,TGTGCCTGGAATAAGGCAGCCTACGAGCAGTACTTC
13,once,TRBJ2-3,TRBV20-1,-,CSGGQGFTDTQYF,TGCAGTGGGGGTCAGGGGTTCACAGATACGCAGTATTTT
11,-,TRBJ1-2,TRBV29-1,-,CSVYTNYGYTF,TGCAGCGTTTACACTAACTATGGCTACACCTTC
15,-,TRBJ1-2,TRBV10-3,TRBD1,CAISDPGQNYGGYTF,TGTGCCATCAGTGATCCGGGACAGAATTATGGTGGCTACACCTTC
11,-,TRBJ2-7,TRBV2,-,CASTGSYEQYF,TGTGCCAGCACCGGCTCCTACGAGCAGTACTTC
15,once,TRBJ2-3,TRBV6-1,-,CASSELVGATDTQYF,TGTGCCAGCAGTGAATTGGTGGGGGCCACAGATACGCAGTATTTT
18,-,TRBJ2-1,TRBV9,TRBD1,CASSGDFSQGANPDEQFF,TGTGCCAGCAGCGGGGATTTCTCACAGGGGGCAAATCCCGATGAGCAGTTCTTC
14,-,TRBJ1-2,TRBV20-1,-,CSACENIYNYGYTF,TGCAGTGCTTGCGAGAATATCTATAACTATGGCTACACCTTC
14,-,TRBJ2-7,TRBV18,-,CASSPELPSYEQYF,TGTGCCAGCTCACCAGAGCTCCCTTCCTACGAGCAGTACTTC
16,-,TRBJ2-7,TRBV5-6,TRBD2,CASSFSIGGSSYEQYF,TGTGCCAGCAGCTTTAGCATCGGGGGGAGCTCCTACGAGCAGTACTTC
15,once,TRBJ2-7,TRBV10-3,-,CAISEPPEKDYEQYF,TGTGCCATCAGTGAGCCGCCGGAAAAGGATTACGAGCAGTACTTC
13,few,TRBJ1-1,TRBV5-1,TRBD1,CASSLGQGIEAFF,TGCGCCAGCAGCTTGGGACAGGGGATTGAAGCTTTCTTT
15,-,TRBJ2-3,TRBV11-2,-,CASSLSWGSTDTQYF,TGTGCCAGCAGCTTGTCTTGGGGGAGCACAGATACGCAGTATTTT
14,-,TRBJ2-7,TRBV3-1,-,CASSRFRDLDEQYF,TGTGCCAGCAGCCGCTTCCGAGACTTAGACGAGCAGTACTTC